This entry concerns a single T cell receptor beta chain. Sequencing used immunoSEQ multiplex PCR; TCRdb keeps in-frame clones, though not all of them. The sample lists about 30,000 clones, roughly 91% occurring once. The sample is drawn from a study of sequential checkpoint blockade in melanoma. The overall study: Randomization was 1:1 between first-line nivolumab→ipilimumab and ipilimumab→nivolumab. After both sequences, patients received maintenance nivolumab.

Treatment defined: randomized to nivolumab then ipilimumab (arm A) or the reverse (arm B). None of the patients previously received DNA-damaging chemotherapy. Live CD3+CD8+ CD19− CD56− cells were sorted from PBMCs. The TCR sequence derives from a human donor with melanoma. Material: CD8+ T cells sorted from blood (inferred from file names), obtained from a patient given nivolumab and ipilimumab in sequence.

The CDR3 loop reads CASSHLPDSLYGYTF. CDR3 in DNA: TGCGCCAGCAGCCACCTCCCCGACAGCCTCTATGGCTACACCTTC. The V call is TRBV4-1, the J call TRBJ1-2, with a tentative D call TRBD1 (5 bases). The CDR3 sequence is 15 residues long. Germline lookup yields CDR1 MGHRA and CDR2 YSYEKL. V lost 3 bases and J lost 4, with 15 bases in between.